Listed below are T cell receptor beta chains from one sample, sequenced in a study of vaccination effects on CD4 cells after COVID-19. TCRdb keeps only in-frame clones here, not all; method: immunoSEQ multiplex PCR. This table has about 45,000 clones, roughly 80% appearing once. No antigen is known for these receptors. The material sequenced was CD4+ T cells from PBMCs cultured with a peptide pool, taken before COVID-19 vaccination. All receptors come from a human donor who had a prior SARS-CoV-2 infection. Both conserved end residues are trimmed from each CDR3. Size tells how often a clone was seen (once, few, many) or the class of an expanded clone, and some rows leave it out.

ASSSQDGNNEKLF | - | TRBJ1-4 | TRBV5-5
ASSRVLSERAQY | - | TRBJ2-3 | TRBV7-2
ASSQLGTYTGELF | few | TRBJ2-2 | TRBV4-1
ASREGANTGELF | few | TRBJ2-2 | TRBV6-5
ASSRDRDFYGYT | few | TRBJ1-2 | TRBV27
ASSPQTLAGGATDTQY | - | TRBJ2-3 | TRBV7-8
ASSNGGTGTYEQY | - | TRBJ2-7 | TRBV5-1
ASTRAREGSPLH | - | TRBJ1-6 | TRBV7-9
SASRGGAFNNQPQH | few | TRBJ1-5 | TRBV20-1
ASSEWSRGLVVSVGETQY | - | TRBJ2-5 | TRBV6-1
ASSPTANYGYT | - | TRBJ1-2 | TRBV6-5
ASSPIQGGGEKLF | - | TRBJ1-4 | TRBV7-2
ASGLDSGNTIY | few | TRBJ1-3 | TRBV19
ASSEYAGNTEAF | - | TRBJ1-1 | TRBV6-1
ASSLGTGDGNTIY | - | TRBJ1-3 | TRBV5-1
ATSDPGRGQETQY | few | TRBJ2-5 | TRBV24-1
ASSLDGTGDYEQY | - | TRBJ2-7 | TRBV7-2
ASSSLRDPFDEQY | few | TRBJ2-7 | TRBV7-6
ASSTRTSGSNEQF | once | TRBJ2-1 | TRBV11-3
ASSESGYAITEAF | - | TRBJ1-1 | TRBV6-1
ASSLTVGQPWEQY | - | TRBJ2-7 | TRBV7-3
ASSEIGGSAYGYT | - | TRBJ1-2 | TRBV25-1
ASSPRYRDLDSPLH | - | TRBJ1-6 | TRBV4-3
ASSPGPEAEAF | - | TRBJ1-1 | TRBV3-1/TRBV3-2
ASSLDRAGANVLT | once | TRBJ2-6 | TRBV7-2
ASSQSTSRDTGELF | - | TRBJ2-2 | TRBV4-3
ASSRGLAIDTQY | - | TRBJ2-3 | TRBV19
ASSLEPAGDFGYT | - | TRBJ1-2 | TRBV11-2
ATSRAGGPYEQY | - | TRBJ2-7 | TRBV15
ASSQVQRPGQGVYNSPLH | - | TRBJ1-6 | TRBV3-1/TRBV3-2
ASSETAGAATDTQY | - | TRBJ2-3 | TRBV9
ASCRPISGNTIY | once | TRBJ1-3 | TRBV21-1
ASSIRVEGEKLF | few | TRBJ1-4 | TRBV19
ASIDRATGELF | few | TRBJ2-2 | TRBV10-2
ASSLGTRLNEQF | - | TRBJ2-1 | TRBV5-1
ASSLLAGAHNEQF | - | TRBJ2-1 | TRBV5-1
ASSSGGTGIVNEQF | - | TRBJ2-1 | TRBV5-1
ASSLLLAGGPYQETQY | - | TRBJ2-5 | TRBV5-8
ASSQRPSIQGRKF | once | TRBJ2-1 | TRBV5-4
ASSQDFLAGGFEQF | once | TRBJ2-1 | TRBV4-1
ASSLVRWDTQY | - | TRBJ2-3 | TRBV12-3/TRBV12-4
ASSEAGEQY | - | TRBJ2-7 | TRBV7-2
ASSLSPLRGYNEQF | - | TRBJ2-1 | TRBV7-8
ASSLSTGVSGTEAF | once | TRBJ1-1 | TRBV7-2
ARGVFSSYEQY | - | TRBJ2-7 | TRBV27
ASSYSGFGDYGYT | - | TRBJ1-2 | TRBV6-5
ASNPGRVRQETQY | - | TRBJ2-5 | TRBV5-1
ASSFWQPTPKNIQY | - | TRBJ2-4 | TRBV7-2
ASSLIGLEGTEQF | few | TRBJ2-1 | TRBV3-1/TRBV3-2
ASSPVSSANTGELF | - | TRBJ2-2 | TRBV4-2
ASNTMGLITGELF | - | TRBJ2-2 | TRBV9
ASSLAGAPEQY | - | TRBJ2-7 | TRBV5-1
ASRVGYNQPQH | - | TRBJ1-5 | TRBV6-5
ASKTSGGRYEQY | - | TRBJ2-7 | TRBV6-5
ASSPFSGLYNEQF | - | TRBJ2-1 | TRBV6-6
ASSIFGSGGDRNTGELF | - | TRBJ2-2 | TRBV19
ASSPWTSGATDTQY | - | TRBJ2-3 | TRBV7-8
ASRKQQTYEQY | - | TRBJ2-7 | TRBV2